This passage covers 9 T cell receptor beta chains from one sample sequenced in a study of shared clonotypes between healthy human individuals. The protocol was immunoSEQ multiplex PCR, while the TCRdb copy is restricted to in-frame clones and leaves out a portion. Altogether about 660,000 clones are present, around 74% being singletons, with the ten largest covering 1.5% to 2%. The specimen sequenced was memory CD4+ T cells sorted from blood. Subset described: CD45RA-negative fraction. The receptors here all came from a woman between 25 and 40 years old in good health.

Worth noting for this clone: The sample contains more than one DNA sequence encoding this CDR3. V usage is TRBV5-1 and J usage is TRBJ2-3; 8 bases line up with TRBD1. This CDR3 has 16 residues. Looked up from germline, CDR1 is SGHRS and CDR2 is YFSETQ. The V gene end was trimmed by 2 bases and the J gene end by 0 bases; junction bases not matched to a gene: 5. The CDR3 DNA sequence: TGCGCCAGCAGCTTCGGACAGGGCCCAAGCACAGATACGCAGTATTTT. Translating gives CASSFGQGPSTDTQYF.

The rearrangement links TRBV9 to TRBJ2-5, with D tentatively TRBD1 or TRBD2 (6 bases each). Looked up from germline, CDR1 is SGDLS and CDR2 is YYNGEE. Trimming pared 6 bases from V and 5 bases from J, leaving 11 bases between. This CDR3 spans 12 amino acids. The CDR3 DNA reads TGTGCCAGCAAGGGGGGTGCGGAGACCCAGTACTTC. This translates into CASKGGAETQYF.

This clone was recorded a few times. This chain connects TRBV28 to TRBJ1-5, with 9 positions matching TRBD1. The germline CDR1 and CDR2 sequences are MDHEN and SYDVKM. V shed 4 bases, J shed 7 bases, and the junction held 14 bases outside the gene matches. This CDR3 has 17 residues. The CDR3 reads CASSSIALQGAGQPQHF. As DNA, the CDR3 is TGTGCCAGCAGTTCTATCGCCTTACAGGGGGCAGGACAGCCCCAGCATTTT.

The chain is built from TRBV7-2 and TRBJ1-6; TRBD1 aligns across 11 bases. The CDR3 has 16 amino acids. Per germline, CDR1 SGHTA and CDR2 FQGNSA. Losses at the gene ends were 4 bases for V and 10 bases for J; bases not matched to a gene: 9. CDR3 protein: CASSSRTGGMGSPLHF. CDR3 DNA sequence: TGTGCCAGCAGCTCGAGGACAGGGGGCATGGGGTCACCCCTCCACTTT.

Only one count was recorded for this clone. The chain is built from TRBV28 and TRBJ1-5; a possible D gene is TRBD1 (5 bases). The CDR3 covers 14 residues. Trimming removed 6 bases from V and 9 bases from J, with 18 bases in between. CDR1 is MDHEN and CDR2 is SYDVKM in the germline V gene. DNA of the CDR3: TGTGCCAGCAGACCCAGCCACGCCGGGGGGCCCCAGCATTTT. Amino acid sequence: CASRPSHAGGPQHF. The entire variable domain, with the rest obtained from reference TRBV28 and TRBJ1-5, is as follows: DVKVTQSSRYLVKRTGEKVFLECVQDMDHENMFWYRQDPGLGLRLIYFSYDVKMKEKGDIPEGYSVSREKKERFSLILESASTNQTSMYLCASRPSHAGGPQHFGDGTRLSIL.

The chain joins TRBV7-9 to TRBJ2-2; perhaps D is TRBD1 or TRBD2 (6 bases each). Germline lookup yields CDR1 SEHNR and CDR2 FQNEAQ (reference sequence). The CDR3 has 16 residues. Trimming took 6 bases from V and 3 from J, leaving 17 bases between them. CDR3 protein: CASSTGSGEDTGELFF. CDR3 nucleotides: TGTGCCAGCAGTACTGGTTCAGGGGAGGACACCGGGGAGCTGTTTTTT.

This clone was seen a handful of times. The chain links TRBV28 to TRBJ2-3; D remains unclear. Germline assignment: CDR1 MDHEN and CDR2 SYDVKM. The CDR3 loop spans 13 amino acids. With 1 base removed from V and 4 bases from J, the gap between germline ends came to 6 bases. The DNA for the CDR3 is TGTGCCAGCAGTTTATCCGGGTCAGATACGCAGTATTTT. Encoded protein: CASSLSGSDTQYF. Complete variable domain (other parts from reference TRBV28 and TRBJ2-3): DVKVTQSSRYLVKRTGEKVFLECVQDMDHENMFWYRQDPGLGLRLIYFSYDVKMKEKGDIPEGYSVSREKKERFSLILESASTNQTSMYLCASSLSGSDTQYFGPGTRLTVL.

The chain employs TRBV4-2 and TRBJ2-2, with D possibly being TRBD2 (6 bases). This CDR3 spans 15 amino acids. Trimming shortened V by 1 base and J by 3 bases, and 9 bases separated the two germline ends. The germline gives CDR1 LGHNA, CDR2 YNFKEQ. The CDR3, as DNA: TGTGCCAGCAGCCAAGTTACGGGAGACACCGGGGAGCTGTTTTTT. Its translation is CASSQVTGDTGELFF.

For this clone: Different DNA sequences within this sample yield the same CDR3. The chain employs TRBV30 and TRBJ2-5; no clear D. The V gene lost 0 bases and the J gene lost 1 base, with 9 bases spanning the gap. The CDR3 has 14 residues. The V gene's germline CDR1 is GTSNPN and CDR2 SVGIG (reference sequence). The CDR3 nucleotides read TGTGCCTGGAGTGTACGGGCCAGCCAAGAGACCCAGTACTTC. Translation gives CAWSVRASQETQYF.